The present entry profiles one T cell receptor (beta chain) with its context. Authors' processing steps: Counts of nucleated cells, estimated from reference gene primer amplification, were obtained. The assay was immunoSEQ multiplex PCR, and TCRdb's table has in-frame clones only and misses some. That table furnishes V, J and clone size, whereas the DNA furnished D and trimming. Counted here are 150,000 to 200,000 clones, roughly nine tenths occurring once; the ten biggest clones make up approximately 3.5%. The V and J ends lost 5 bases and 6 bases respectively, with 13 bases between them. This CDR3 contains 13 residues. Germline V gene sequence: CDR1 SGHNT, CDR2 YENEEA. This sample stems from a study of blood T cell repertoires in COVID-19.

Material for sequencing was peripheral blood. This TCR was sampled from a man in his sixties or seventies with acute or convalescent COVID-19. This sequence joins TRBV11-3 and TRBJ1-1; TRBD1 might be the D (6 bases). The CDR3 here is CASSPDPGAEAFF. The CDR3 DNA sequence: TGTGCCAGCAGCCCTGATCCAGGGGCTGAAGCTTTCTTT.